This TCR beta chain was captured in a study of beta chain features in type 1 diabetes. Comment on this clone: Antigen specificity is unknown.

Regarding the study as a whole: Since sequencing was performed on cDNA, cells with high TCR expression could be over-represented. PCR might show a preference for shorter templates, equally across patients and controls. Shorter TCRB CDR3s, moderately but significantly so, marked every one of the four CD4+ subsets in Type 1 diabetes patients.

The sequenced template was cDNA made from the entire isolated RNA. Assay used: immunoSEQ multiplex PCR; TCRdb lists only in-frame clones, some missing. Of around 280,000 clones listed, 15% are singletons. Germline V lookup: CDR1 PRHDT, CDR2 FYEKMQ (reference sequence). CDR3 size: 15 residues. V was trimmed by 3 bases and J by 1 base, leaving 10 bases between them. Sorting with CD45RO/CCR7/CD25/CD127/CD95/CD27 yielded naive, central memory, regulatory and stem-like memory CD4+ cells. The chain couples TRBV13 to TRBJ2-1; D possibly corresponds to TRBD2 (5 bases). What was sequenced was naive CD4+ T cells from blood. This receptor was obtained from a man younger than 35 with type 1 diabetes. The CDR3 DNA is TGTGCCAGCAGCTTTAAGCGGCTATCCTACAATGAGCAGTTCTTC. As protein: CASSFKRLSYNEQFF.